The T cell receptor (beta chain) under discussion was sequenced for a study of T-cell memory formation after mild COVID-19. Study outcomes and limitations: Nothing showed for sure that second-wave clones peaking on day 37 were SARS-CoV-2 specific. Pre-infection memory contained some responding clones, which suggested that cross-reactive memory had joined.

Constant-segment primers were used for 5'RACE, and the resulting TCR alpha and TCR beta cDNA libraries carried sample barcodes and UMIs. TCRdb ran MiXCR on the 5' RACE reads and lists one entry per CDR3 protein. The table shows hundreds of thousands of distinct CDR3 sequences, with 18% occurring only once. V was clipped by 8 bases and J by 2 bases, with 9 bases between them. Per germline, CDR1 LNHNV and CDR2 YYDKDF (reference sequence). The CDR3 loop spans 13 amino acids. With regard to this clonotype: The antigen remains unidentified.

Sequencing was carried out using PBMCs or a T cell subset sorted from them (not recorded which). The clonotype comes from an adult woman who had mild COVID-19 (a few samples of this study predate the infection). Cell type and time point are not known. V is TRBV15 and J is TRBJ1-4, with D unresolved. CDR3 protein: CATEVSTNEKLFF. For the CDR3, the DNA is TGTGCCACCGAGGTCTCGACTAATGAAAAACTGTTTTTT.